One and the same sample provided the 27 T cell receptor beta chains below, sequenced in a study of human T cells and chemical hapten exposure. Time point of the sample: patch test 3, about 24 weeks after DPC sensitization. Treatment here: therapeutic diphenylcyclopropenone sensitization with weekly scalp DPC. MiXCR, run by TCRdb on the RACE reads, gives a single entry per CDR3 protein. The sample holds approximately 32,000 distinct CDR3 sequences; 5.8% are singletons and the top ten take around 5.7%. The sample consisted of whole blood, taken in connection with sensitization to the hapten diphenylcyclopropenone (DPC). The receptors originated from a man aged 25 to 40 with alopecia areata. Some clones in this sample may be carry-over from other donors' samples.

This clonotype has ten or more counts. The rearrangement links TRBV5-1 to TRBJ2-3, with D perhaps assigned TRBD1 or TRBD2 (5 bases each). The CDR3 totals 16 residues. The V end was cut by 4 bases, the J end by 0 bases, with 15 bases between. In germline, CDR1 is SGHRS, CDR2 YFSETQ. The CDR3 reads CASSGHEGTSTDTQYF. The CDR3 DNA reads as TGCGCCAGCAGCGGACACGAGGGAACTAGCACAGATACGCAGTATTTT.

This clonotype showed up many times. The V call is TRBV12-3 or TRBV12-4, the J call TRBJ1-5; D may be TRBD1 (6 bases). The CDR3 has 14 amino acids. Deletions cut 2 bases from V and 3 bases from J, with 8 bases between. The CDR3 here is CASSLTGNNQPQHF. CDR3 DNA: TGTGCCAGCAGTTTAACAGGGAACAATCAGCCCCAGCATTTT.

By share, this clonotype counts as medium-sized. The V and J genes are TRBV13 and TRBJ2-7; TRBD1 aligns across 10 bases. J was trimmed by 3 bases and V by 0 bases; bases with no gene match: 2. CDR3 length: 15 amino acids. Per the germline V gene, CDR1 is PRHDT and CDR2 is FYEKMQ (reference sequence). The CDR3 region has the DNA TGTGCCAGCAGCTTAGGGGGACAGGGGAGCTACGAGCAGTACTTC. Translated, it gives CASSLGGQGSYEQYF.

This clonotype was seen at least ten times. The genes are TRBV25-1 and TRBJ1-1; 8 bases align to TRBD1. The CDR3 length is 14 residues. Trimming at V came to 6 bases and at J to 4 bases, leaving 7 bases not matched to a gene. Per the germline V gene, CDR1 is MGHDK and CDR2 is SYGVNS. CDR3: CASRPSGGVTEAFF. As DNA, the CDR3 is TGTGCCAGCAGACCCTCAGGGGGCGTCACTGAAGCTTTCTTT.

The table lists this clonotype with many counts. J is TRBJ2-1 and V is TRBV6-2 or TRBV6-3, with 7 bases that match TRBD2. The CDR3 is 13 residues long. Trimming cost V 10 bases and J 6 bases; bases outside gene matches: 9. In germline, CDR1 is MNHEY, CDR2 SVGEGT. CDR3 in amino acids: CATALAVGNEQFF. DNA for the CDR3: TGTGCCACCGCCCTAGCGGTCGGCAATGAGCAGTTCTTC.

This clonotype showed up many times. This chain joins TRBV18 and TRBJ1-2, with D maybe TRBD1 (6 bases). Trimming took 3 bases from V and 3 from J, leaving 17 bases between them. Per germline, CDR1 KGHSH and CDR2 LQKENI. This CDR3 comprises 16 residues. CDR3 sequence reads: CASSPLPGAVDYGYTF. CDR3 DNA sequence: TGTGCCAGCTCACCCCTACCGGGGGCGGTGGACTATGGCTACACCTTC.

The chain uses TRBV7-2 and TRBJ2-3; D gene ambiguous. The length of the CDR3 is 14 residues. Trimming stripped 3 bases from V and 4 bases from J, with 11 bases between. Germline-derived CDR1 and CDR2 are SGHTA and FQGNSA. Written as DNA, the CDR3 is TGTGCCAGCAGCTTTAGTACGGTAGCAGATACGCAGTATTTT. The encoded protein is CASSFSTVADTQYF.

This clonotype has a count of ten or more. The chain is built from TRBV12-3 or TRBV12-4 and TRBJ2-5; 13 bases are shared with TRBD2. There are 17 residues in the CDR3. V was pared by 3 bases and J by 3 bases, with 7 bases of the junction left unmatched. CDR3 nucleotides: TGTGCCAGCAGTTTTTGGGGACTAGCGGGGACCAAAGAGACCCAGTACTTC. Its translation: CASSFWGLAGTKETQYF.

The chain couples TRBV15 to TRBJ2-1, with TRBD2 matching 13 bases. There are 16 residues in the CDR3. V trimming: 0 bases; J trimming: 6 bases; junction bases outside the gene matches: 2. Germline loops: CDR1 LNHNV, CDR2 YYDKDF (reference sequence). This CDR3 reads CATSREGTSGTNEQFF. CDR3 nucleotide sequence: TGTGCCACCAGCAGAGAAGGGACTAGCGGGACCAATGAGCAGTTCTTC.

This clonotype was found many times. The chain couples TRBV7-6 to TRBJ2-1; perhaps TRBD2 as D (5 bases). CDR1 is SGHVS and CDR2 is FNYEAQ in the germline V gene. The CDR3 spans 16 residues. Trimming removed 4 bases from V and 10 bases from J, with 23 bases in between. CDR3 sequence (DNA): TGTGCCAGCAGCTATAGCGCCCTGCTCTGGAAGGACGAGCAGTTCTTC. Residues: CASSYSALLWKDEQFF.

This clonotype was observed at least ten times. The chain is built from TRBV6-5 and TRBJ1-3; D unresolved. The CDR3 extends over 13 amino acids. Germline-derived CDR1 and CDR2 are MNHEY and SVGAGI. The germline V and J ends were trimmed by 4 bases and 4 bases, with 8 bases remaining between them. CDR3 nucleotides: TGTGCCAGCAGTTCCTCCCGGGGAAACACCATATATTTT. It yields the protein CASSSSRGNTIYF.

This clonotype was observed many times. This chain uses TRBV12-3 or TRBV12-4 with TRBJ2-2; no clear D gene. The CDR3 consists of 16 residues. The germline V and J ends were trimmed by 2 bases and 3 bases, with 13 bases remaining between them. The CDR3 bases are TGTGCCAGCAGTTTAATGGCAGGAAGGTACACCGGGGAGCTGTTTTTT. The encoded protein is CASSLMAGRYTGELFF.

This clonotype was counted many times. The V and J genes are TRBV14 and TRBJ2-2, with 10 nucleotides matching TRBD2. The V gene end was trimmed by 4 bases and the J gene end by 6 bases; junction bases not matched to a gene: 8. CDR1 and CDR2 (germline): SGHDN, FVKESK. The CDR3 is 16 amino acids. The CDR3 bases are TGTGCCAGCAGCCCCACTTTTCTAGCGGGAGCCGGGGAGCTGTTTTTT. It specifies CASSPTFLAGAGELFF.

This clonotype was counted many times. The rearrangement uses TRBV6-2 or TRBV6-3 and TRBJ2-7; D not certain. CDR3 size: 18 residues. Germline V CDR1 and CDR2: MNHEY, SVGEGT. V lost 3 bases and J 3 bases, leaving 24 bases between the germline ends. CDR3 loop: CASSYPSSYLSRHYEQYF. DNA of the CDR3: TGTGCCAGCAGTTATCCCAGCAGTTATCTTTCTAGGCACTACGAGCAGTACTTC.

As concerns this clonotype: Its ends do not fully match the called genes, so a read error is possible. This sequence joins TRBV7-6 and TRBJ2-1, with 7 bases lining up with TRBD2. The germline V gene has CDR1 SGHVS and CDR2 FNYEAQ. The CDR3 has 15 amino acids. The chain's CDR3 is CASSLVAGDYDEQFF. The CDR3, as DNA: TGTGCCAGCAGCTTAGTTGCGGGGGACTACGATGAGCAGTTCTTC.

This clonotype has at least ten counts. J is TRBJ2-7 and V is TRBV28; TRBD2 matches 7 bases. The trim removed 4 bases at V and 3 bases at J, leaving 12 bases unmatched. The CDR3 contains 16 residues. The germline V gene encodes CDR1 MDHEN and CDR2 SYDVKM. The CDR3 nucleotides are TGTGCCAGCAGTTCGACTAGCCATCCCTCTTTCTACGAGCAGTACTTC. Protein: CASSSTSHPSFYEQYF.

This clonotype was counted ten times or more. The rearrangement links TRBV3-1 to TRBJ2-1, with D unclear. CDR3 length: 14 amino acids. Germline CDR1 reads LGHDT; CDR2 reads YNNKEL (reference sequence). The V end was cut by 1 base, the J end by 6 bases, with 10 bases between. The CDR3 coding sequence is TGTGCCAGCAGCCAAGGACCTGGCCCCAATGAGCAGTTCTTC. Its translation: CASSQGPGPNEQFF.

This clonotype was detected ten times or more. The CDR3 here is CASSDGTGRNEQYF. CDR3 sequence (DNA): TGTGCCAGCAGTGACGGGACAGGGAGAAACGAGCAGTACTTC. V usage is TRBV2 and J usage is TRBJ2-7, with TRBD1 matching 9 bases. The CDR3 is 14 amino acids. CDR1 is SNHLY and CDR2 is FYNNEI in the germline V gene. The J segment lost 5 bases and the V segment lost 3 bases, leaving 5 bases of the junction unmatched.

This clonotype has at least ten counts. The chain has TRBV20-1 and TRBJ1-6, with unresolved D. Germline CDR1 and CDR2: DFQATT and SNEGSKA (reference sequence). The CDR3 runs 15 residues. Trimming stripped 2 bases from V and 0 bases from J, with 8 bases between. The CDR3 DNA reads TGCAGTGCTAGATCGGGCAGCTCCTATAATTCACCCCTCCACTTT. Translating it yields CSARSGSSYNSPLHF.

The table lists this clonotype with many counts. The chain couples TRBV2 to TRBJ2-3, with 10 bases lining up with TRBD2. Germline CDR1 is SNHLY and CDR2 is FYNNEI. Losses at the gene ends were 8 bases for V and 14 bases for J; bases not matched to a gene: 10. This CDR3 is built from 12 residues. The chain's CDR3 is CASLLAGARRYF. The CDR3 region has the DNA TGTGCCAGCCTCCTAGCGGGGGCCCGCCGGTATTTT.

The table lists this clonotype with many counts. DNA for the CDR3: TGTGCCAGCAGTCTGGACACCGAAGGAGATACGCAGTATTTT. Protein: CASSLDTEGDTQYF. The genes are TRBV28 and TRBJ2-3; D may be TRBD1 (5 bases). This CDR3 region has 14 residues. V was trimmed by 5 bases and J by 5 bases, leaving 14 bases between them. Germline loops: CDR1 MDHEN, CDR2 SYDVKM.

Ten or more counts support this clonotype. The J gene is TRBJ1-2, the V gene TRBV12-5, with TRBD1 matching 7 bases. Germline V gene data show CDR1 as LGHNT and CDR2 as FRNRAP. This CDR3 spans 15 amino acids. Germline trimming cut 6 bases from V and 4 bases from J; bases unmatched to any gene: 11. The CDR3 DNA is TGTGCTAGTGGCACGACGGGACAGTTCATCTATGGCTACACCTTC. Its translation: CASGTTGQFIYGYTF.

This clonotype was counted a few times. In this CDR3 the conserved last residue, phenylalanine or tryptophan, is missing, so a read error is likely. The CDR3 DNA reads TGTGCCAGCAGAGGAGCGGGAGTGGGGACCGGGGAGCTGTTTTTG. It translates to CASRGAGVGTGELFL. This chain uses TRBV7-2 with TRBJ2-2; TRBD2 agrees at 8 bases. CDR1 is SGHTA and CDR2 is FQGNSA in the germline V gene. Trimming cost V 6 bases and J 5 bases; bases outside gene matches: 8. The CDR3 loop spans 15 amino acids.

This clonotype showed up many times. This chain joins TRBV19 and TRBJ2-5; 9 nucleotides match TRBD1. Germline loops: CDR1 LNHDA, CDR2 SQIVND (reference sequence). This CDR3 is built from 14 residues. After removal of 3 bases from V and 5 bases from J, the junction contained 4 bases not matched to a gene. The chain's CDR3 is CASSMGQGAETQYF. The CDR3 region has the DNA TGTGCCAGTAGTATGGGACAGGGAGCGGAGACCCAGTACTTC.

This clonotype was picked up many times. V and J are TRBV28 and TRBJ2-5; tentative D call: TRBD1 (6 bases). This CDR3 is 15 amino acids long. CDR1 MDHEN and CDR2 SYDVKM come from the germline V gene. The germline V and J ends were trimmed by 6 bases and 7 bases, with 21 bases remaining between them. The chain's CDR3 is CASSPSWGRGGTQYF. In nucleotides, the CDR3 is TGTGCCAGCAGCCCCTCCTGGGGGCGCGGAGGGACCCAGTACTTC.

This clonotype was seen ten or more times. The CDR3 DNA sequence: TGTGCCAGCAGCCAAGGGGGCGGGCGGCCTAGGGAGGAGCAGTACTTC. Translation gives CASSQGGGRPREEQYF. The genes are TRBV6-6 and TRBJ2-7; 7 positions agree with TRBD1. Per germline, CDR1 MNHNY and CDR2 SVGAGI (reference sequence). The trim removed 6 bases at V and 7 bases at J, leaving 18 bases unmatched. The CDR3 spans 16 residues.

This clonotype has at least ten counts. The chain combines TRBV6-5 with TRBJ2-3, with 9 bases aligning to TRBD1. The V segment lost 6 bases and the J segment 5 bases; nucleotides outside the gene matches: 9. The V gene's germline CDR1 is MNHEY and CDR2 SVGAGI. The CDR3 contains 15 residues. The CDR3 nucleotides read TGTGCCAGCAGAAATACGGGACAGGGCTTAGATACGCAGTATTTT. Translated: CASRNTGQGLDTQYF.